Below, 22 T cell receptor beta chains from the same sample are listed, as sequenced in a study of shared clonotypes between healthy human individuals. TCRdb's table, derived via immunoSEQ multiplex PCR, lists solely in-frame clones and lacks some. The repertoire holds around 720,000 clones, around 73% seen once, with more than 1.5% in the top ten. Sequences were obtained from memory CD4+ T cells sorted from blood. Regarding subset: CD45RA-negative fraction. These receptors were taken from a woman aged 30 to 39 in good health.

The chain links TRBV6-1 to TRBJ2-1; 11 bases line up with TRBD2. CDR3 length: 16 amino acids. Germline trimming cut 6 bases from V and 3 bases from J; bases unmatched to any gene: 7. The germline CDR1 and CDR2 sequences are MNHNS and SASEGT. CDR3 loop: CASSETSGSRYNEQFF. The CDR3 DNA reads TGTGCCAGCAGCGAAACTAGCGGGAGCCGCTACAATGAGCAGTTCTTC.

V and J are TRBV28 and TRBJ1-3; D is uncertain. Trimming shortened V by 8 bases and J by 9 bases, and 17 bases separated the two germline ends. Germline CDR1 is MDHEN and CDR2 is SYDVKM. The CDR3 consists of 13 residues. CDR3 sequence: CASQSGLDGTIYF. CDR3 sequence (DNA): TGTGCCAGCCAATCGGGCCTCGACGGCACCATATATTTT.

This clone was counted a single time. The chain is built from TRBV7-6 and TRBJ2-1; D gene ambiguous. Trimming left V 1 base short and J 7 bases short, with 8 bases between. The germline V gene encodes CDR1 SGHVS and CDR2 FNYEAQ. The CDR3 sequence is 13 residues long. CDR3 DNA: TGTGCCAGCAGCTTAGGTCTAGGGAATGAGCAGTTCTTC. Translating it yields CASSLGLGNEQFF.

The gene calls are TRBV18 and TRBJ1-4; tentative D call: TRBD1 (6 bases). The germline V gene has CDR1 KGHSH and CDR2 LQKENI. Deletions cut 3 bases from V and 6 bases from J, with 11 bases between. The CDR3 is 14 residues long. CDR3 residues: CASSPSGADEKLFF. CDR3 nucleotides: TGTGCCAGCTCACCGTCAGGGGCGGATGAAAAACTGTTTTTT.

V usage is TRBV2 and J usage is TRBJ2-3; D gene ambiguous. Deletions cut 10 bases from V and 5 bases from J, with 25 bases between. CDR1 is SNHLY, CDR2 FYNNEI, per germline. This CDR3 region has 16 residues. The CDR3 DNA sequence: TGTGCCACATCCTCTGGAGTTCCCGGGCATCGAGATACGCAGTATTTT. Translated, it gives CATSSGVPGHRDTQYF.

The chain links TRBV28 to TRBJ2-7; possibly TRBD1 or TRBD2 for D (6 bases each). V dropped 6 bases and J dropped 5 bases, with 20 bases sitting between them. Germline V CDR1 and CDR2: MDHEN, SYDVKM. CDR3 length: 15 residues. The CDR3, as DNA: TGTGCCAGCAGCCCTCTCGGGCAGGGGAGGCACGAGCAGTACTTC. It is translated as CASSPLGQGRHEQYF.

This clone was observed at least ten times. V is TRBV4-2 and J is TRBJ2-3; D perhaps matches TRBD2 (5 bases). The CDR3 totals 16 residues. The V end lost 1 base, the J end lost 2 bases, and 13 bases lay between the germline ends. Germline V gives CDR1 LGHNA, CDR2 YNFKEQ. The CDR3 region has the DNA TGTGCCAGCAGCCAAGGTTGGAGGTCGGACACAGATACGCAGTATTTT. This translates into CASSQGWRSDTDTQYF.

The J gene is TRBJ2-5, the V gene TRBV11-1; no definite D call. The CDR3 is 13 residues long. In germline, CDR1 is SGHAT, CDR2 FQDESV (reference sequence). V gave up 1 base and J gave up 7 bases, with 10 bases separating them. CDR3 nucleotide sequence: TGTGCCAGCAGCTTAGGAGATAGTGGGACCCAGTACTTC. Encoded protein: CASSLGDSGTQYF. Supplemented by reference TRBV11-1 and TRBJ2-5, the full variable domain reads EAEVAQSPRYKITEKSQAVAFWCDPISGHATLYWYRQILGQGPELLVQFQDESVVDDSQLPKDRFSAERLKGVDSTLKIQPAELGDSAMYLCASSLGDSGTQYFGPGTRLLVL.

V is TRBV5-1 and J is TRBJ2-5; D is perhaps TRBD1 (5 bases). The CDR3 covers 13 residues. CDR1 is SGHRS, CDR2 YFSETQ, per germline. Trimming took 0 bases from V and 5 from J, leaving 8 bases between them. This chain's CDR3 is CASSLEGSETQYF. The CDR3 region has the DNA TGCGCCAGCAGCTTGGAGGGGTCCGAGACCCAGTACTTC.

The gene calls are TRBV28 and TRBJ1-6; no reliable D call. Trimming removed 7 bases at V and 10 bases at J, with 14 bases between. The CDR3 extends over 13 amino acids. Germline lookup yields CDR1 MDHEN and CDR2 SYDVKM. The CDR3 loop reads CASTPDTGSPLHF. DNA for the CDR3: TGTGCCAGCACCCCCGACACCGGGTCACCCCTCCACTTT.

This chain joins TRBV5-1 and TRBJ2-4; D gene ambiguous. The CDR3 contains 16 residues. V was shortened by 0 bases and J by 0 bases, with 10 bases between the two germline ends. The V gene's germline CDR1 is SGHRS and CDR2 YFSETQ. The CDR3, as DNA: TGCGCCAGCAGCTTGGAGGCAGCGCTAGCCAAAAACATTCAGTACTTC. It codes for CASSLEAALAKNIQYF. The full variable domain, completed using reference TRBV5-1 and TRBJ2-4, is KAGVTQTPRYLIKTRGQQVTLSCSPISGHRSVSWYQQTPGQGLQFLFEYFSETQRNKGNFPGRFSGRQFSNSRSEMNVSTLELGDSALYLCASSLEAALAKNIQYFGAGTRLSVL.

V and J are TRBV5-4 and TRBJ2-3; 8 nucleotides match TRBD2. Germline V gene data show CDR1 as SGHNT and CDR2 as YYREEE (reference sequence). This CDR3 is built from 16 residues. V trimming: 4 bases; J trimming: 2 bases; junction bases outside the gene matches: 9. CDR3 sequence (DNA): TGTGCCAGCAGCCCCGGGAGGGCCTGGATCACAGATACGCAGTATTTT. Its translation is CASSPGRAWITDTQYF.

The chain recombines TRBV7-9 with TRBJ1-5, with TRBD1 matching over 10 bases. The CDR3 contains 17 residues. Germline CDR1 reads SEHNR; CDR2 reads FQNEAQ (reference sequence). J was trimmed by 2 bases and V by 5 bases; bases with no gene match: 9. CDR3 sequence: CASSIQATGGRNQPQHF. In nucleotides, the CDR3 is TGTGCCAGCAGCATACAAGCGACAGGGGGCCGCAATCAGCCCCAGCATTTT.

The V gene is TRBV6-1, the J gene TRBJ2-7; D not certain. The germline CDR1 and CDR2 sequences are MNHNS and SASEGT. The CDR3 has 14 residues. V lost 8 bases, J lost 5 bases, and 19 bases lay in between. The CDR3 region is CASGRVVFSHEQYF. The CDR3 region has the DNA TGTGCCAGCGGACGGGTCGTATTTTCCCACGAGCAGTACTTC.

The sample holds one count of this clone. V and J are TRBV9 and TRBJ2-3; D might be TRBD1 or TRBD2, each matching 5 bases. This CDR3 spans 16 amino acids. Germline values: CDR1 SGDLS, CDR2 YYNGEE. The germline V and J ends were trimmed by 4 bases and 3 bases, with 18 bases remaining between them. CDR3 loop: CASSRPRGTGTDTQYF. The CDR3 region has the DNA TGTGCCAGCAGCCGACCGAGGGGTACCGGAACAGATACGCAGTATTTT.

This rearrangement joins TRBV5-4 to TRBJ2-2; D ambiguous. The germline V gene has CDR1 SGHNT and CDR2 YYREEE (reference sequence). The CDR3 length is 13 residues. The V end lost 4 bases, the J end lost 4 bases, and 8 bases lay between the germline ends. Here the CDR3 reads CASSPVPTGELFF. CDR3 DNA: TGTGCCAGCAGCCCCGTTCCCACCGGGGAGCTGTTTTTT.

This clone was recorded once. The V gene is TRBV28, the J gene TRBJ1-3; D remains ambiguous. This CDR3 contains 15 residues. V was pared by 6 bases and J by 0 bases, with 12 bases between. CDR1 and CDR2 from the germline V gene are MDHEN and SYDVKM. In nucleotides, the CDR3 is TGTGCCAGCAGATTGGAGAACAACTCTGGAAACACCATATATTTT. As protein: CASRLENNSGNTIYF.

This chain joins TRBV11-2 and TRBJ1-5; D unresolved. Germline V gene sequence: CDR1 SGHAT, CDR2 FQNNGV. The CDR3 sequence is 14 residues long. Trimming took 5 bases from V and 5 from J, leaving 13 bases between them. Written as DNA, the CDR3 is TGTGCCAGCAGCCCTGGTGGTAGAGATCAGCCCCAGCATTTT. Its protein is CASSPGGRDQPQHF.

This clone was observed a handful of times. The chain carries TRBV7-9 and TRBJ2-3; perhaps D is TRBD1 or TRBD2 (5 bases each). Germline V gene sequence: CDR1 SEHNR, CDR2 FQNEAQ (reference sequence). Between the trimmed V and J ends, which lost 1 base and 4 bases, there was a span of 6 bases. The CDR3 length is 13 residues. In nucleotides, the CDR3 is TGTGCCAGCAGCTTAGTGGGGGCAGATACGCAGTATTTT. Translating it yields CASSLVGADTQYF.

The genes are TRBV4-1 and TRBJ1-4; tentatively, D is TRBD1 (5 bases). Per germline, CDR1 MGHRA and CDR2 YSYEKL. V lost 6 bases and J lost 8, with 13 bases in between. There are 13 residues in the CDR3. For the CDR3, the DNA is TGCGCCAGCAGGGGGGTGGGGCGAGAAAAACTGTTTTTT. Its translation: CASRGVGREKLFF.

This chain connects TRBV10-3 to TRBJ2-3; 7 bases align to TRBD2. CDR3 length: 14 amino acids. Germline V gene sequence: CDR1 ENHRY, CDR2 SYGVKD. The V gene end was trimmed by 4 bases and the J gene end by 2 bases; junction bases not matched to a gene: 3. CDR3: CAISALADTDTQYF. CDR3 nucleotide sequence: TGTGCCATCAGTGCGCTAGCGGACACAGATACGCAGTATTTT.

The rearrangement links TRBV4-1 to TRBJ2-1; no clear D gene. The germline CDR1 and CDR2 sequences are MGHRA and YSYEKL. The germline V and J ends were trimmed by 1 base and 7 bases, with 11 bases remaining between them. This CDR3 has 14 amino acids. The CDR3 DNA sequence: TGCGCCAGCAGCCAAGTACCGTCGGCTAATGAGCAGTTCTTC. Its protein product is CASSQVPSANEQFF.